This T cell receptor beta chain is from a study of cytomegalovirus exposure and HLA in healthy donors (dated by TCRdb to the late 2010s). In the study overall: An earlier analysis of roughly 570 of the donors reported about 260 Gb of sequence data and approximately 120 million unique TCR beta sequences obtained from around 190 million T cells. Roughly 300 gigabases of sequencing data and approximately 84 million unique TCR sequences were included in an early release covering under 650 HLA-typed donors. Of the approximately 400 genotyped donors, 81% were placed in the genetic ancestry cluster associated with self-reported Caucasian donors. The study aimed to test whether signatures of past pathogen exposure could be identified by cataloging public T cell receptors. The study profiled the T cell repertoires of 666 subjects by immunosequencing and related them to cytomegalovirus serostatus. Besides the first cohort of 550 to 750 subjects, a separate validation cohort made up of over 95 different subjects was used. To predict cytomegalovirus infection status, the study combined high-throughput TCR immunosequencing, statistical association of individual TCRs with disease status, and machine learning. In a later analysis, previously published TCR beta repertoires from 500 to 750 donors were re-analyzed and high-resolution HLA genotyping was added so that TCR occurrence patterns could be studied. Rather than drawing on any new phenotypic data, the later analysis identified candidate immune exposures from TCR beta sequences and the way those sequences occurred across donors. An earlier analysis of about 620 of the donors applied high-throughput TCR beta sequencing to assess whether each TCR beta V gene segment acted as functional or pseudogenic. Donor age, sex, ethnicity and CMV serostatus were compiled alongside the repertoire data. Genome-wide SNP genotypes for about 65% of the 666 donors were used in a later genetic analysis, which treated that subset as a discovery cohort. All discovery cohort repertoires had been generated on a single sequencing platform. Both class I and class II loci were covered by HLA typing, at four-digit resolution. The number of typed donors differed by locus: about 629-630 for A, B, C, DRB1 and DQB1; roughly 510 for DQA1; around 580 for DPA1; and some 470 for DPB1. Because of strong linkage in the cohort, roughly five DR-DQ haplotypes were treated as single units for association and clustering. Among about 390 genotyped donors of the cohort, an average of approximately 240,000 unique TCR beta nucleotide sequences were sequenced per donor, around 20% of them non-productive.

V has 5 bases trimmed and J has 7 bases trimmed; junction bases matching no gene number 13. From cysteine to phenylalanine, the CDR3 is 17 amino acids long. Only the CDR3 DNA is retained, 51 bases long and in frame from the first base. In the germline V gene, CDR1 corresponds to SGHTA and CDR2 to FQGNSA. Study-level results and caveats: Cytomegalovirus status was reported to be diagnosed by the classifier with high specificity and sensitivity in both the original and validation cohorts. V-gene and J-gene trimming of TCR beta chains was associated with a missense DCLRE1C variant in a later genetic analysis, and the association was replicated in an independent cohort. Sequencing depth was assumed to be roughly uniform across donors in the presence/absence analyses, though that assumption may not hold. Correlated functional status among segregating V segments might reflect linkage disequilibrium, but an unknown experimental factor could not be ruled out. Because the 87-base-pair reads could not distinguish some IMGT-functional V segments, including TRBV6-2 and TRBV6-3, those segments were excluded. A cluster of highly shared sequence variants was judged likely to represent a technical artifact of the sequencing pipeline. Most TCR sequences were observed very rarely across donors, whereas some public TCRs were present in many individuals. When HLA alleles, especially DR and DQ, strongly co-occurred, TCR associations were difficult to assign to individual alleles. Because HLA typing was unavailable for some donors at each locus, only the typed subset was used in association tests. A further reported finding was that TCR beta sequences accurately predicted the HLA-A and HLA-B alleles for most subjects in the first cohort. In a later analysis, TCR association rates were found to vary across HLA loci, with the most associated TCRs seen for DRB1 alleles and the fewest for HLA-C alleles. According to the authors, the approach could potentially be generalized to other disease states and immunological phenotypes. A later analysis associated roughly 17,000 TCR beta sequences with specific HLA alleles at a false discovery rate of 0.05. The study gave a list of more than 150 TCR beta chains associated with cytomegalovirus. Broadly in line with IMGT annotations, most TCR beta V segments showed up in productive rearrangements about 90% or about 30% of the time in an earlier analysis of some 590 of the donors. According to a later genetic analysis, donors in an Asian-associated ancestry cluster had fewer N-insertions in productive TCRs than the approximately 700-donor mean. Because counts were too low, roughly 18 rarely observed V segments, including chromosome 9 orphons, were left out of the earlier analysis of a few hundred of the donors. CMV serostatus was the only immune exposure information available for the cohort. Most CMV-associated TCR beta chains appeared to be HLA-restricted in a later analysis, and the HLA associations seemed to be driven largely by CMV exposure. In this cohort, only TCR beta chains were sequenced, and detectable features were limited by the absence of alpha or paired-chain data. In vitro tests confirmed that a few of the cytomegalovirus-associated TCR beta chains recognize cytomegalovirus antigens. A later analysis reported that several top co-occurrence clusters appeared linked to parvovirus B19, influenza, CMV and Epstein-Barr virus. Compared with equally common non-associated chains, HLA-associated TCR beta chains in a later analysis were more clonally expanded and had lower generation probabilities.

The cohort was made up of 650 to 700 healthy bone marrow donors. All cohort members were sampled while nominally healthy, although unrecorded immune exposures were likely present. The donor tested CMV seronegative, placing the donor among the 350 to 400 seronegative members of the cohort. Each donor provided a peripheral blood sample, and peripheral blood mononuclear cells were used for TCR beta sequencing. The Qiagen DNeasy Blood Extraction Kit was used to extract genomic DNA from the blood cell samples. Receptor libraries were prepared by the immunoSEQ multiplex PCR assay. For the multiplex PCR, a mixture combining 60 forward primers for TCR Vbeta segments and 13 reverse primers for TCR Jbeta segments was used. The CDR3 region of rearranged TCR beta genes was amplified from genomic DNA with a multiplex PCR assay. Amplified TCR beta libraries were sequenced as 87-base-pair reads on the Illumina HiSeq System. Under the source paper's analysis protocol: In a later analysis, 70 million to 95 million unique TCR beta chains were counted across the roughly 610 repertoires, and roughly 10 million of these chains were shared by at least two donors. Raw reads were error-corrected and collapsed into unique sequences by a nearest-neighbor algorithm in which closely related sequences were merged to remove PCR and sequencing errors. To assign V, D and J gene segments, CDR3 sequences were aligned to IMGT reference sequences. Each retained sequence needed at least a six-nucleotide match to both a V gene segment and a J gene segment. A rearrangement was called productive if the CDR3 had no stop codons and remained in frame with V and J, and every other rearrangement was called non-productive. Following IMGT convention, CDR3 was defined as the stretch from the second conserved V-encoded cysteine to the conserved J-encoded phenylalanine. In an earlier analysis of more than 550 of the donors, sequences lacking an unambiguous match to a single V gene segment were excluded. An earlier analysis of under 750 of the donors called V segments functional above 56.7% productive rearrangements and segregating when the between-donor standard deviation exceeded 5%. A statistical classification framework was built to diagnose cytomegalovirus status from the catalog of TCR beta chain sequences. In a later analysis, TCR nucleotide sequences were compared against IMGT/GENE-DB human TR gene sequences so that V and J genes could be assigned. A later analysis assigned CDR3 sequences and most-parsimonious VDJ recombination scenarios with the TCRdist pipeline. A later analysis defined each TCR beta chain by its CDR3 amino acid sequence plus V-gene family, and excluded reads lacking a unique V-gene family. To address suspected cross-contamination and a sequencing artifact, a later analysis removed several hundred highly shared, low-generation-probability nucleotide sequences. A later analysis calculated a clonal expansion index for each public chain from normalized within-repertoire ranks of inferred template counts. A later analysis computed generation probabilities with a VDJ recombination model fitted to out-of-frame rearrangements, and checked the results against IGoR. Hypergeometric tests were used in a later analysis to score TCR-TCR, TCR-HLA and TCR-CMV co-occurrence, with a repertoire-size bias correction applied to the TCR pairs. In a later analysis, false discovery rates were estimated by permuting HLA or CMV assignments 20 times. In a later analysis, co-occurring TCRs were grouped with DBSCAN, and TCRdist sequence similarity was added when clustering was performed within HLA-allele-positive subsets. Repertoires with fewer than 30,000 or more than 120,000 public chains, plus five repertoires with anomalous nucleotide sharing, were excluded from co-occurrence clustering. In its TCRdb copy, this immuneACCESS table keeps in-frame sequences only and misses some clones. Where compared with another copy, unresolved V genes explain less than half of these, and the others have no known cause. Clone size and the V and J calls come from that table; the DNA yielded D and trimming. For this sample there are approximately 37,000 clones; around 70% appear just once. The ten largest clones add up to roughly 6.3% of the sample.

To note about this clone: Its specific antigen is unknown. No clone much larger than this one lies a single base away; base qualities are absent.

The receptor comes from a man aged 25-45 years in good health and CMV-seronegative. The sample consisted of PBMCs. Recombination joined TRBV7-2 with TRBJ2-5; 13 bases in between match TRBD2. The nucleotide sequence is TGTGCCAGCAGCGCAATCCGGACTAGCGGGGGTCACTGGACCCAGTACTTC. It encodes CASSAIRTSGGHWTQYF.